This passage covers 17 T cell receptor beta chains from one sample sequenced in a study of response to subunit inactivated influenza vaccine. TCRdb processed the RT-PCR reads anew with MiXCR; each CDR3 protein has one entry. The table includes about half a million distinct CDR3 sequences, approximately 7.1% detected once. The material sequenced was PBMCs from blood, taken 23 months after vaccination. The receptors here all came from a man aged 45 to 70 who received an inactivated influenza vaccine.

This clonotype was found a few times. V usage is TRBV4-2 and J usage is TRBJ2-2; maybe TRBD2 (7 bases). The CDR3 consists of 17 residues. Germline V gene sequence: CDR1 LGHNA, CDR2 YNFKEQ. V lost 2 bases and J 4 bases, leaving 17 bases between the germline ends. The CDR3: CASSQWGLAASTGELFF. In nucleotides, the CDR3 is TGTGCCAGCAGCCAATGGGGGCTAGCGGCTTCCACCGGGGAGCTGTTTTTT.

The V call is TRBV15, the J call TRBJ2-2, with 7 bases aligning to TRBD2. Losses at the gene ends were 5 bases for V and 0 bases for J; bases not matched to a gene: 6. This CDR3 is built from 16 residues. Germline values: CDR1 LNHNV, CDR2 YYDKDF (reference sequence). CDR3 protein: CATSPAGVTNTGELFF. CDR3 nucleotide sequence: TGTGCCACCAGCCCCGCGGGGGTAACGAACACCGGGGAGCTGTTTTTT.

This clonotype showed up just a few times. This chain uses TRBV4-2 with TRBJ2-7, with D possibly TRBD2 on 5 matching bases. CDR1 is LGHNA and CDR2 is YNFKEQ in the germline V gene. The CDR3 consists of 15 residues. Deletions cut 3 bases from V and 4 bases from J, with 16 bases between. This CDR3 reads CASSHLIGETYEQYF. CDR3 coding DNA: TGTGCCAGCAGCCACCTGATTGGGGAGACTTACGAGCAGTACTTC.

The genes are TRBV15 and TRBJ1-2; TRBD1 agrees at 7 bases. Trimming took 4 bases from V and 1 from J; bases not matched to a gene: 6. CDR3 length: 15 residues. CDR1 is LNHNV, CDR2 YYDKDF, per germline (reference sequence). The CDR3 is CATSIDRAVNYGYTF. Here the CDR3 DNA reads TGTGCCACCAGCATCGACAGGGCCGTTAACTATGGCTACACCTTC.

CDR3 nucleotides: TGTGCCAGCAGCACCCAGGGGGCGCGGGGGGCACCCCACGAGCAGTACTTC. It encodes CASSTQGARGAPHEQYF. The V call is TRBV5-6, the J call TRBJ2-7; D is possibly TRBD1 or TRBD2 (8 bases each). The CDR3 has 17 amino acids. Trimming left V 4 bases short and J 5 bases short, with 25 bases between. CDR1 and CDR2 from the germline V gene are SGHDT and YYEEEE.

The chain employs TRBV19 and TRBJ1-2; D not resolved. Per the germline V gene, CDR1 is LNHDA and CDR2 is SQIVND (reference sequence). This CDR3 is 13 amino acids long. V dropped 2 bases and J dropped 8 bases, with 12 bases sitting between them. CDR3 sequence reads: CASSIFRGDGYTF. The DNA of the CDR3 is TGTGCCAGTAGTATATTTAGAGGTGACGGCTACACCTTC.

The chain recombines TRBV4-2 with TRBJ2-3; D unresolved. The CDR3 runs to 15 residues. Germline V gives CDR1 LGHNA, CDR2 YNFKEQ. Trimming removed 0 bases at V and 4 bases at J, with 11 bases between. Here the CDR3 DNA reads TGTGCCAGCAGCCAAGAGGCGGTCCCGGCAGATACGCAGTATTTT. It translates to CASSQEAVPADTQYF.

At least ten counts were recorded for this clonotype. The V call is TRBV20-1, the J call TRBJ2-1, with D unresolved. Germline-derived CDR1 and CDR2 are DFQATT and SNEGSKA (reference sequence). The CDR3 is made up of 15 amino acids. V was shortened by 0 bases and J by 4 bases, with 13 bases between the two germline ends. The CDR3 sequence: CSARDRVSNYNEQFF. The CDR3, as DNA: TGCAGTGCTAGAGATAGAGTCTCGAATTACAATGAGCAGTTCTTC.

This clonotype turned up a few times. The V call is TRBV9, the J call TRBJ2-2; D uncertain. Germline lookup yields CDR1 SGDLS and CDR2 YYNGEE. There are 15 residues in the CDR3. Trimming stripped 4 bases from V and 1 base from J, with 11 bases between. CDR3 sequence: CASSFGRRNTGELFF. The CDR3 nucleotides read TGTGCCAGCAGCTTTGGAAGGAGGAACACCGGGGAGCTGTTTTTT.

There are a few counts of this clonotype. V gene TRBV20-1 combines with J gene TRBJ1-1, with D tentatively TRBD1 (5 bases). Trimming took off 6 bases at V and 4 bases at J, with 12 bases between the two ends. This CDR3 is 12 amino acids long. CDR1 DFQATT and CDR2 SNEGSKA come from the germline V gene (reference sequence). This chain's CDR3 is CSAPTGSTEAFF. In DNA form, the CDR3 reads TGCAGTGCCCCTACAGGATCCACTGAAGCTTTCTTT.

This clonotype was picked up many times. The chain uses TRBV6-2 or TRBV6-3 and TRBJ2-1, with D hard to call. Trimming cost V 2 bases and J 4 bases, with 9 bases left between them. The CDR3 covers 14 residues. The germline V gene has CDR1 MNHEY and CDR2 SVGEGT. CDR3 DNA sequence: TGTGCCAGCAGTTACGTGGATCATTACAATGAGCAGTTCTTC. Protein: CASSYVDHYNEQFF.

The V call is TRBV20-1, the J call TRBJ2-7; unclear D gene. The V gene lost 1 base and the J gene lost 3 bases, with 13 bases spanning the gap. This CDR3 is 14 amino acids long. Germline V gives CDR1 DFQATT, CDR2 SNEGSKA (reference sequence). CDR3 sequence (DNA): TGCAGTGCTAGAGCGGGCCATTCCCTCTACGAGCAGTACTTC. It is translated as CSARAGHSLYEQYF.

This clonotype was observed a few times. This chain uses TRBV5-1 with TRBJ2-2, with no clear D. Trimming stripped 0 bases from V and 1 base from J, with 7 bases between. Germline V lookup: CDR1 SGHRS, CDR2 YFSETQ. CDR3 size: 15 residues. The CDR3 reads CASSLEQQNTGELFF. Here the CDR3 DNA reads TGCGCCAGCAGCTTGGAACAGCAGAACACCGGGGAGCTGTTTTTT.

The gene calls are TRBV7-9 and TRBJ2-3; no firm D call. Deletions cut 7 bases from V and 5 bases from J, with 7 bases between. The germline CDR1 and CDR2 sequences are SEHNR and FQNEAQ (reference sequence). The CDR3 is made up of 11 amino acids. DNA for the CDR3: TGTGCCAGCACACCGAAAGATACGCAGTATTTT. Translated: CASTPKDTQYF.

This clonotype was seen repeatedly, ten times or more. V gene TRBV4-1 combines with J gene TRBJ1-4; D uncertain. The CDR3 loop spans 15 amino acids. CDR1 is MGHRA and CDR2 is YSYEKL in the germline V gene. Trimming pared 1 base from V and 6 bases from J, leaving 12 bases between. The CDR3 coding sequence is TGCGCCAGCAGCCAAGGGCACGAAAAGCATGAAAAACTGTTTTTT. The encoded protein is CASSQGHEKHEKLFF.

The chain uses TRBV28 and TRBJ1-3; D unclear. Germline V gene data show CDR1 as MDHEN and CDR2 as SYDVKM. V lost 5 bases, J lost 3 bases, and 8 bases lay in between. The CDR3 contains 13 residues. CDR3 protein: CASSTLGGNTIYF. For the CDR3, the DNA is TGTGCCAGCAGTACCCTGGGTGGAAACACCATATATTTT.

The V call is TRBV12-3 or TRBV12-4, the J call TRBJ2-3; D is undetermined. The CDR3 is 13 amino acids. V lost 2 bases and J 2 bases, leaving 5 bases between the germline ends. The CDR3: CASSLFLTDTQYF. The CDR3 nucleotides read TGTGCCAGCAGTTTATTCCTCACAGATACGCAGTATTTT.